Given below is one TCR beta chain in context. The sample originates from a study of blood T cell repertoires in COVID-19. Study as a whole: Collection of acute and convalescent COVID-19 samples took place in the United States, Italy and Spain. In each case, the material was cDNA or gDNA derived from T cells, B-cell-depleted T cells, or PBMCs.

As processed by the authors: Amplification with reference gene primers provided the estimates of nucleated cell counts. Sequenced by immunoSEQ multiplex PCR; TCRdb stores in-frame clones only, minus some. That table gives V, J and clone size, and the DNA gave D and trimming. The table includes 9,500 to 15,000 clones, around nine tenths detected once. This CDR3 region has 13 residues. V gave up 0 bases and J gave up 10 bases, with 8 bases separating them. Germline CDR1 is SGHRS and CDR2 is YFSETQ. V usage is TRBV5-1 and J usage is TRBJ1-6; maybe TRBD1 (6 bases). The source is a man between 65 and 85 years old with active COVID-19. Sequenced input: peripheral blood. The DNA of the CDR3 is TGCGCCAGCAGCTTGGCAGGGGAATCACCCCTCCACTTT. This sequence encodes CASSLAGESPLHF.